The 13 T cell receptor beta chains reported below all come from one sample, sequenced in a study of blood T cells in healthy people across ages. A second PCR, run for roughly 6 to 11 cycles, used a sample-barcoded 5' primer plus a J-beta primer mix. One entry per CDR3 protein, called by TCRdb with MiXCR from the 5' RACE reads. The table includes about 1.7 million distinct CDR3 sequences, about 28% detected once. The sequenced sample consisted of blood. Every receptor here comes from a woman younger than 45 in good health.

The rearrangement uses TRBV28 and TRBJ2-3; tentative D call: TRBD1 (5 bases). Germline V CDR1 and CDR2: MDHEN, SYDVKM. The V end lost 10 bases, the J end lost 4 bases, and 12 bases lay between the germline ends. The CDR3 loop spans 12 amino acids. Here the CDR3 reads CAITQGADTQYF. The CDR3 DNA reads TGTGCCATTACGCAGGGCGCAGATACGCAGTATTTT.

This clonotype was counted only a few times. The rearrangement joins TRBV24-1 to TRBJ2-5, with D possibly called TRBD1 or TRBD2 (5 bases each). Germline V gene lookup returns CDR1 KGHDR and CDR2 SFDVKD. CDR3 length: 13 residues. The V end was cut by 5 bases, the J end by 0 bases, with 6 bases between. Written as DNA, the CDR3 is TGTGCCACCAGTGGGGGGAACCAAGAGACCCAGTACTTC. It encodes CATSGGNQETQYF.

This clonotype occurred a few times. The chain recombines TRBV28 with TRBJ2-3; the D gene could be TRBD1 or TRBD2 (5 bases each). This CDR3 comprises 15 residues. Germline CDR1 is MDHEN and CDR2 is SYDVKM. V was shortened by 8 bases and J by 4 bases, with 19 bases between the two germline ends. The DNA for the CDR3 is TGTGCCAGCCCCCCCCCAGCGGTGGGGGCAGATACGCAGTATTTT. Encoded protein: CASPPPAVGADTQYF. Using reference TRBV28 and TRBJ2-3 for the parts outside the CDR3, the full variable domain is DVKVTQSSRYLVKRTGEKVFLECVQDMDHENMFWYRQDPGLGLRLIYFSYDVKMKEKGDIPEGYSVSREKKERFSLILESASTNQTSMYLCASPPPAVGADTQYFGPGTRLTVL.

As concerns this clonotype: Possible read error: a much larger clone is one base away. This chain joins TRBV24-1 and TRBJ2-7, with 8 bases fitting TRBD1. Germline CDR1 KGHDR, CDR2 SFDVKD. This CDR3 has 15 residues. Unmatched junction bases numbered 11, after V lost 4 bases and J lost 7 bases. The CDR3 DNA sequence: TGTGCCACCAGTGACTCCAGGGGGCGCAGGAATGAGCAGTACTTC. It encodes CATSDSRGRRNEQYF.

The chain employs TRBV28 and TRBJ1-5; D may be TRBD1 (6 bases). The CDR3 consists of 16 residues. V was shortened by 5 bases and J by 3 bases, with 17 bases between the two germline ends. Germline V lookup: CDR1 MDHEN, CDR2 SYDVKM. The CDR3, as DNA: TGTGCCAGCAGTCCGCGGACAGAGACCTTCAATCAGCCCCAGCATTTT. This translates into CASSPRTETFNQPQHF.

As regards this clonotype: A much larger clone lies one base from this, so it may be a read error. This chain uses TRBV20-1 with TRBJ2-1; 10 bases agree with TRBD2. The J call may not be correct, given that the DNA end is closer to TRBJ2-7. This CDR3 has 16 residues. Germline V gene data show CDR1 as DFQATT and CDR2 as SNEGSKA (reference sequence). The CDR3 here is CSARGAGSGGDNEQYF. The DNA of the CDR3 is TGCAGTGCCCGCGGGGCGGGCAGCGGGGGGGACAATGAGCAGTACTTC.

The chain recombines TRBV2 with TRBJ2-3, with TRBD1 matching 10 bases. Germline V gene data show CDR1 as SNHLY and CDR2 as FYNNEI. With 6 bases clipped from V and 3 bases from J, the junction kept 12 bases outside the gene matches. This CDR3 is built from 17 residues. The CDR3 reads CASRATLGQGGTDTQYF. The CDR3 DNA sequence: TGTGCCAGCAGAGCAACCCTCGGACAGGGGGGTACAGATACGCAGTATTTT.

This clonotype was observed a few times. The chain recombines TRBV6-5 with TRBJ2-3; 8 nucleotides match TRBD2. Trimming cost V 0 bases and J 4 bases; bases outside gene matches: 6. The CDR3 is 16 residues long. The germline V gene has CDR1 MNHEY and CDR2 SVGAGI. Here the CDR3 reads CASSYSNSGSADTQYF. The CDR3 nucleotides are TGTGCCAGCAGTTACTCGAACAGCGGGAGTGCAGATACGCAGTATTTT.

The CDR3: CSALRDGDLTEAFF. CDR3 DNA: TGCAGTGCTCTCCGGGACGGGGATCTCACTGAAGCTTTCTTT. The chain combines TRBV20-1 with TRBJ1-1; D may be TRBD1 (5 bases). Germline V CDR1 and CDR2: DFQATT, SNEGSKA (reference sequence). This CDR3 is built from 14 residues. The germline V and J ends were trimmed by 5 bases and 4 bases, with 17 bases remaining between them.

This clonotype was seen a few times. The CDR3 region is CASSYPTRASGAFTDTQYF. CDR3 DNA: TGTGCCAGCAGTTACCCCACCCGAGCTAGCGGAGCTTTCACAGATACGCAGTATTTT. The J gene is TRBJ2-3, the V gene TRBV6-6, with 7 bases aligning to TRBD2. Germline V CDR1 and CDR2: MNHNY, SVGAGI (reference sequence). Trimming cost V 2 bases and J 2 bases; bases outside gene matches: 16. The CDR3 loop spans 19 amino acids.

This clonotype came up a few times. This chain links TRBV20-1 with TRBJ2-5, with 7 bases that match TRBD2. This CDR3 region has 12 residues. V lost 7 bases and J lost 2; bases outside the gene matches: 4. In germline, CDR1 is DFQATT, CDR2 SNEGSKA (reference sequence). This chain's CDR3 is CSGRGEQETQYF. The CDR3 DNA is TGCAGTGGACGGGGGGAGCAAGAGACCCAGTACTTC.

Judged by abundance, this clonotype is medium-sized. This sequence joins TRBV12-3 or TRBV12-4 and TRBJ2-6; 9 bases are a match to TRBD1. This CDR3 comprises 18 residues. J was trimmed by 1 base and V by 6 bases; bases with no gene match: 10. The CDR3 DNA reads TGTGCCAGCAGCACCGCCGGGACAGGGTGGTCTGGGGCCAACGTCCTGACTTTC. This encodes CASSTAGTGWSGANVLTF.

This rearrangement joins TRBV21-1 to TRBJ2-3; TRBD2, as called in the table, went unchecked against the DNA. TRBV21-1 is described as a pseudogene. This CDR3 is built from 15 residues. In DNA, the CDR3 is TGTGCCAGCCCAGAGGGCGGGAGAAAAAAAGATACGCAGTATTTT. It yields the protein CASPEGGRKKDTQYF.